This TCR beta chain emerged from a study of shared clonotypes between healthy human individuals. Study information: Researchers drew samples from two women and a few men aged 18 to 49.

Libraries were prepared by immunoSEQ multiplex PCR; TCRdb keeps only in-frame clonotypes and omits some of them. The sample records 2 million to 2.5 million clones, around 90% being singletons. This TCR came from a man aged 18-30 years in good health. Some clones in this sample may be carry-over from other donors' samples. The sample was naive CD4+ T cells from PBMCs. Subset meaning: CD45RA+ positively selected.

In DNA form, the CDR3 reads TGCGCCAGCAGCCAAAGACCCGGGACAGAGGGTTACAATGAGCAGTTCTTC. Translation gives CASSQRPGTEGYNEQFF. This chain joins TRBV4-1 and TRBJ2-1; TRBD1 aligns across 7 bases. The CDR3 spans 17 residues. The J segment lost 4 bases and the V segment lost 2 bases, leaving 11 bases of the junction unmatched. Per the germline V gene, CDR1 is MGHRA and CDR2 is YSYEKL.